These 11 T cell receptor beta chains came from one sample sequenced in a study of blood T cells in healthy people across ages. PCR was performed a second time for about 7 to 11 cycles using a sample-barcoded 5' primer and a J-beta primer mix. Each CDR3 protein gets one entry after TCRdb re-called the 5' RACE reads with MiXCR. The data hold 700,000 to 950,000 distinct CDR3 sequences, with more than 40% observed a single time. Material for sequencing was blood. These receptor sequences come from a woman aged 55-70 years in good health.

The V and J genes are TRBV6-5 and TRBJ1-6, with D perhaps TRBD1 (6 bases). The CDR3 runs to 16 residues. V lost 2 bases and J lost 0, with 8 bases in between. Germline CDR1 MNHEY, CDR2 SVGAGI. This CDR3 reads CASSYRGYSYNSPLHF. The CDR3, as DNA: TGTGCCAGCAGTTACAGGGGGTACTCCTATAATTCACCCCTCCACTTT.

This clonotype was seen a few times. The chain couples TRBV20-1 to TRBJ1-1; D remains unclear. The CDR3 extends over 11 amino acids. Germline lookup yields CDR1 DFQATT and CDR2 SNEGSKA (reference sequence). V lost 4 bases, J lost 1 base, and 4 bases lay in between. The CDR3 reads CSAKSNTEAFF. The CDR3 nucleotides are TGCAGTGCTAAATCGAACACTGAAGCTTTCTTT.

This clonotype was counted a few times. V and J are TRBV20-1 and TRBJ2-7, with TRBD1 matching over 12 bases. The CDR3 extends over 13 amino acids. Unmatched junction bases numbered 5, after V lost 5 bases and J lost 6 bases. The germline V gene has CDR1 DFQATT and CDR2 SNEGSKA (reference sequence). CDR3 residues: CSAGGQGASEQYF. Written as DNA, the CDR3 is TGCAGTGCTGGGGGACAGGGGGCATCCGAGCAGTACTTC.

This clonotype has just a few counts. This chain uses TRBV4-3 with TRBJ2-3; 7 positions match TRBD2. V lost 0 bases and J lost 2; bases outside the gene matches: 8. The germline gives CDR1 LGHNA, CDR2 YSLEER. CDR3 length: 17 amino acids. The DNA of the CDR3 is TGCGCCAGCAGCCAAGATTGGGGGGGAGGGATCACAGATACGCAGTATTTT. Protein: CASSQDWGGGITDTQYF.

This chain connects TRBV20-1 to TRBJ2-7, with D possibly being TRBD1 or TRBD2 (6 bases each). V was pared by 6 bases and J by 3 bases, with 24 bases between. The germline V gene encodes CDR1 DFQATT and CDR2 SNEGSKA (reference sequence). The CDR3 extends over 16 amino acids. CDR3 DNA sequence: TGCAGTGCAGCAGGCGACAGGTTTGGGGGGTACTACGAGCAGTACTTC. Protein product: CSAAGDRFGGYYEQYF.

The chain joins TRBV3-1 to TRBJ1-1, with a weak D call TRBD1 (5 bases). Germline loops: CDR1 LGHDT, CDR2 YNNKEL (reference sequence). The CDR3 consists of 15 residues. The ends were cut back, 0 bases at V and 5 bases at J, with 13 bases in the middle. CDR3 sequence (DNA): TGTGCCAGCAGCCAAGATAGTCAGGGCCGGACTGAAGCTTTCTTT. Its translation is CASSQDSQGRTEAFF. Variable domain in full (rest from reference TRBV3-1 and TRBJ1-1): DTAVSQTPKYLVTQMGNDKSIKCEQNLGHDTMYWYKQDSKKFLKIMFSYNNKELIINETVPNRFSPKSPDKAHLNLHINSLELGDSAVYFCASSQDSQGRTEAFFGQGTRLTVV.

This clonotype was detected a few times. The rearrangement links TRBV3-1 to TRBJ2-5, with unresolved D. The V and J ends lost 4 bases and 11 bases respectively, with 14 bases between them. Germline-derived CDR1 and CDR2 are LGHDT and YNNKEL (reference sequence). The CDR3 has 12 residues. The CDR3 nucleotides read TGTGCCAGCAGCCCGTACTACAATGAGCAGTACTTC. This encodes CASSPYYNEQYF.

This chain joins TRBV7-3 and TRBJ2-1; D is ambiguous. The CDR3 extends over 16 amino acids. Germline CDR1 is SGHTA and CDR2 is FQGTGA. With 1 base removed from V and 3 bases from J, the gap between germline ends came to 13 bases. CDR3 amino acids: CASSLNGPSGYNEQFF. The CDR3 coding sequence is TGTGCCAGCAGCTTAAATGGCCCCAGTGGCTACAATGAGCAGTTCTTC.

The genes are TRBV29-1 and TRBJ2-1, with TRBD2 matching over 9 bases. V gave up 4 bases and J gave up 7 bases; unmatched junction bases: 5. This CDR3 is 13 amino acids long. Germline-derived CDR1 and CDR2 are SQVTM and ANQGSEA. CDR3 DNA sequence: TGCAGCGTTGGAAGCGGGGGGATAAATGAGCAGTTCTTC. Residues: CSVGSGGINEQFF.

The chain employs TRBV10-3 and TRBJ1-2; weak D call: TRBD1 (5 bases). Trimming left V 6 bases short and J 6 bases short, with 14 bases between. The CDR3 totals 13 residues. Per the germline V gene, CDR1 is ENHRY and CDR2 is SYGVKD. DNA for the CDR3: TGTGCCATCAGGACAGAAAGTGGCGATGGCTACACCTTC. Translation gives CAIRTESGDGYTF.

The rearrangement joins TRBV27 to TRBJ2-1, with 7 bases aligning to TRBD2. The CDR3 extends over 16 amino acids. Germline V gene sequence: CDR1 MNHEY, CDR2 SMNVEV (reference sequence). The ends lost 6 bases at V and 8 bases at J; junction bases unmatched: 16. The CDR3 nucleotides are TGTGCCAGCAGGACCACTTGGGGGGAGGGCCCGTATGAGCAGTTCTTC. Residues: CASRTTWGEGPYEQFF.